Following are 18 T cell receptor beta chains from one sample sequenced in a study of blood T cell repertoires in COVID-19. Produced via immunoSEQ multiplex PCR; TCRdb's table is partial and in-frame only. Among 85,000 to 130,000 clones listed, roughly 82% were seen once. Material for sequencing was peripheral blood. These receptors originate from a man in his 60s with acute or convalescent COVID-19.

The chain is built from TRBV6-5 and TRBJ1-3, with D unclear. V lost 0 bases and J 5 bases, leaving 8 bases between the germline ends. This CDR3 region has 14 residues. Germline CDR1 is MNHEY and CDR2 is SVGAGI. CDR3 in amino acids: CASSYSSVRNTIYF. The CDR3 DNA follows: TGTGCCAGCAGTTACTCGAGTGTAAGAAACACCATATATTTT.

The chain has TRBV9 and TRBJ2-1; 8 positions agree with TRBD2. This CDR3 has 14 amino acids. Germline assignment: CDR1 SGDLS and CDR2 YYNGEE. V shed 3 bases, J shed 8 bases, and the junction held 7 bases outside the gene matches. The CDR3 DNA sequence: TGTGCCAGCAGCGCCGGGACTAGGACGGATGAGCAGTTCTTC. This encodes CASSAGTRTDEQFF.

The chain links TRBV18 to TRBJ2-1, with 7 bases that match TRBD2. The CDR3 runs to 16 residues. Germline V gene data show CDR1 as KGHSH and CDR2 as LQKENI. The ends lost 4 bases at V and 5 bases at J; junction bases unmatched: 11. Written as DNA, the CDR3 is TGTGCCAGCTCACGAGCTAGCGGAGATAACCACAATGAGCAGTTCTTC. It specifies CASSRASGDNHNEQFF.

V usage is TRBV7-2 and J usage is TRBJ2-1; 10 nucleotides match TRBD2. Germline CDR1 SGHTA, CDR2 FQGNSA. V gave up 4 bases and J gave up 3 bases; unmatched junction bases: 6. The length of the CDR3 is 16 residues. CDR3 coding DNA: TGTGCCAGCAGCTCGCTAGCGGGGGAGATCTACAATGAGCAGTTCTTC. Translated, it gives CASSSLAGEIYNEQFF.

V usage is TRBV10-1 and J usage is TRBJ1-2; possibly TRBD1 for D (5 bases). The CDR3 length is 13 residues. Germline CDR1 WNHNN, CDR2 SYGVQD (reference sequence). Between the trimmed V and J ends, which lost 3 bases and 4 bases, there was a span of 9 bases. The DNA of the CDR3 is TGCGCCAGCAGTGACTACAGGTTCTATGGCTACACCTTC. This sequence encodes CASSDYRFYGYTF.

This sequence joins TRBV7-9 and TRBJ2-1; no reliable D call. From germline, CDR1 is SEHNR and CDR2 FQNEAQ (reference sequence). The CDR3 has 13 amino acids. Trimming shortened V by 3 bases and J by 5 bases, and 8 bases separated the two germline ends. The CDR3 sequence is CASSFGLNNEQFF. Written as DNA, the CDR3 is TGTGCCAGCAGCTTTGGCCTTAACAATGAGCAGTTCTTC.

The V call is TRBV3-1 (or the pseudogene TRBV3-2), the J call TRBJ1-1; possible D gene TRBD1, 6 bases. CDR1 is LGHDT, CDR2 YNNKEL, per germline (reference sequence). The V end was cut by 1 base, the J end by 7 bases, with 10 bases between. CDR3 length equals 13 residues. This chain's CDR3 is CASSQVQGIEAFF. CDR3 nucleotides: TGTGCCAGCAGCCAAGTACAGGGCATTGAAGCTTTCTTT.

This clone was counted only a few times. J is TRBJ1-5 and V is TRBV7-2, with D possibly matching TRBD1 (5 bases). CDR3 length: 15 amino acids. Germline assignment: CDR1 SGHTA and CDR2 FQGNSA. V was cut by 5 bases and J by 6 bases, with 17 bases left in between. CDR3 in amino acids: CASSPGGGRSQPQHF. The CDR3 DNA reads TGTGCCAGCAGCCCGGGGGGAGGGAGGAGTCAGCCCCAGCATTTT.

The chain is built from TRBV4-1 and TRBJ2-1, with a weak D call TRBD1 (6 bases). V gave up 1 base and J gave up 7 bases, with 14 bases separating them. Per germline, CDR1 MGHRA and CDR2 YSYEKL. This CDR3 has 15 amino acids. CDR3 region: CASSQVSGVVNEQFF. The CDR3 nucleotides read TGCGCCAGCAGCCAAGTTTCAGGGGTCGTAAATGAGCAGTTCTTC.

V usage is TRBV7-3 and J usage is TRBJ2-1; D is possibly TRBD2 (5 bases). V lost 2 bases and J 4 bases, leaving 6 bases between the germline ends. This CDR3 has 13 residues. In germline, CDR1 is SGHTA, CDR2 FQGTGA. In nucleotides, the CDR3 is TGTGCCAGCAGCTTATCGGGATACAATGAGCAGTTCTTC. Protein sequence: CASSLSGYNEQFF.

The J gene is TRBJ1-4, the V gene TRBV6-5; no definite D call. Trimming removed 7 bases from V and 0 bases from J, with 9 bases in between. CDR3 length: 14 amino acids. Germline-derived CDR1 and CDR2 are MNHEY and SVGAGI. The CDR3 is CASKGGATNEKLFF. In nucleotides, the CDR3 is TGTGCCAGCAAAGGAGGAGCAACTAATGAAAAACTGTTTTTT.

This clone occurred a few times. The rearrangement joins TRBV15 to TRBJ1-5; D gene uncertain. V was trimmed by 3 bases and J by 7 bases, leaving 19 bases between them. Germline V gene data show CDR1 as LNHNV and CDR2 as YYDKDF (reference sequence). The CDR3 spans 16 residues. The CDR3 spells CATSSPRRQANQPQHF. CDR3 coding DNA: TGTGCCACCAGCAGTCCCCGGAGGCAGGCGAACCAGCCCCAGCATTTT.

On this clone itself: An end of the junction does not agree with germline; a read error may underlie this. The chain has TRBV19 and TRBJ1-4; the D is unclear. Germline V gives CDR1 LNHDA, CDR2 SQIVND (reference sequence). CDR3 length: 16 residues. The CDR3 DNA sequence: TGTGCCAGTAGCTCTATATCGGCGGGTCCCCCAGGAAGGGAGATTTTT. It codes for CASSSISAGPPGREIF.

This sequence joins TRBV20-1 and TRBJ2-1, with 9 bases fitting TRBD2. Germline CDR1 DFQATT, CDR2 SNEGSKA (reference sequence). The V gene end was trimmed by 3 bases and the J gene end by 8 bases; junction bases not matched to a gene: 8. The CDR3 is 14 residues long. Here the CDR3 reads CSASSGLAVDEQFF. CDR3 DNA: TGCAGTGCTAGTTCGGGACTAGCTGTCGATGAGCAGTTCTTC.

This clone was seen a single time. The chain combines TRBV18 with TRBJ1-5; D call uncertain. The germline V and J ends were trimmed by 2 bases and 6 bases, with 11 bases remaining between them. The CDR3 is 14 amino acids. Germline loops: CDR1 KGHSH, CDR2 LQKENI. The CDR3 loop is CASSPSVAGQPQHF. Written as DNA, the CDR3 is TGTGCCAGCTCACCATCAGTGGCTGGTCAGCCCCAGCATTTT.

This clone is a singleton in its sample. The chain has TRBV25-1 and TRBJ2-1; perhaps TRBD2 as D (6 bases). With 7 bases removed from V and 6 bases from J, the gap between germline ends came to 13 bases. Germline CDR1 MGHDK, CDR2 SYGVNS. This CDR3 has 13 amino acids. This CDR3 reads CASTSVGGNEQFF. CDR3 nucleotides: TGTGCCAGCACCTCAGTGGGGGGCAATGAGCAGTTCTTC.

This clone was seen just once. The V gene is TRBV5-6, the J gene TRBJ1-1; possibly TRBD1 for D (6 bases). V lost 0 bases and J lost 4, with 10 bases in between. Germline CDR1 and CDR2: SGHDT and YYEEEE. The length of the CDR3 is 14 residues. The CDR3 region is CASSLVAGATEAFF. CDR3 bases: TGTGCCAGCAGCTTGGTAGCAGGGGCCACTGAAGCTTTCTTT.

The chain is built from TRBV18 and TRBJ1-4, with 8 positions matching TRBD1. There are 18 residues in the CDR3. The V gene's germline CDR1 is KGHSH and CDR2 LQKENI. With V trimmed by 2 bases and J by 3 bases, 11 bases remained unmatched. The CDR3 nucleotides read TGTGCCAGCTCACCATCTGGGACAGGATCGGAGGCTAATGAAAAACTGTTTTTT. Amino acids: CASSPSGTGSEANEKLFF.